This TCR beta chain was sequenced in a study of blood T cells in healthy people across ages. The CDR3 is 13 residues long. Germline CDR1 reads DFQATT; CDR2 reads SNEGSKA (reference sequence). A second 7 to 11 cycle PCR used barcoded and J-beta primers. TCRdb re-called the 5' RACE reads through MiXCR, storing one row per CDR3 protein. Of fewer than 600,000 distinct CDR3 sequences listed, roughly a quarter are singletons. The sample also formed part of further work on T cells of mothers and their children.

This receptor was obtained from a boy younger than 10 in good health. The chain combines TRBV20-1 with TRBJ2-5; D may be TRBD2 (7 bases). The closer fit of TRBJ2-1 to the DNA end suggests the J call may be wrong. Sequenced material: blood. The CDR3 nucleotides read TGCAGTGCTTCACGGGGGGCTAAGAATGAGCAGTTCTTC. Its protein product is CSASRGAKNEQFF.